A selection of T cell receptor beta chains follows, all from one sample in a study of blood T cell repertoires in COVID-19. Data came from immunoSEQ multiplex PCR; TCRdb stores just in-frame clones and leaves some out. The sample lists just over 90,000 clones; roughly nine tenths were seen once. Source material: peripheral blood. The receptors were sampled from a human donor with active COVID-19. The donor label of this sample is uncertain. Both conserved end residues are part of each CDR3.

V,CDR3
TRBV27,CATGQGLNTGELFF
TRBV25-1,CASSPQTGTDTQYF
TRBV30,CAWSVLWGGGRAYNEQFF
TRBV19,CASRPGLTHEQYF
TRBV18,CASSPFPGLGIQETQYF
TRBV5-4,CASSLGGMNTEAFF
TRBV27,CASSSGQGLNYGYTF
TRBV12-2,CASLTHGTGQGMSSYEQYF
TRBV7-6,CASSLSDSHTYEQYF
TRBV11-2,CASSLAYEQYF
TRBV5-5,CASSGGTGAGANVLTF
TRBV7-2,CASSPNGGSSYNSPLHF
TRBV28,CVTGTSNQPQHF
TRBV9,CASRRTSGGRDTQYF
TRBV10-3,CAISESPGSNYGYTF
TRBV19,CASSTGRRDEQYF
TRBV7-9,CASSFQSYEQYF
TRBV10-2,CASSLAGTTNYNEQFF
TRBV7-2,CASSSQRTEAFF
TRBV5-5,CASSNQTNYGYTF
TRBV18,CASSSASTTYGYTF
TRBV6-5,CATKTGIAYNEQFF
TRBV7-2,CASSLALGQGTYEQYF
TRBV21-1,CASSNLAGAGPGPGELFF
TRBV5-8,CASSPTGGFDNEQFF
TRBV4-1,CASSRSGGDETQYF
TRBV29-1,CSVGQTGATNEKLFF
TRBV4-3,CASSQVQGGFLRGYTF
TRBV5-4,CASSIGGVRPSEAFF
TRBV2,CASRVAGGLYTDTQYF
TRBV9,CASSVGQRGNYNEQFF
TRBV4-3,CASSQGGQNYGYTF
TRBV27,CASSVTASHYEQYF
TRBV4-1,CASSQEPGQGAYEQYF
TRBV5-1,CASSLAARGGYNEQFF
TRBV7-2,CASSLDRGLGQPQHF
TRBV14,CASSQGQIIYNRQETQYF
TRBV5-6,CASSLVSGSLNTEAFF
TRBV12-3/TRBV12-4,CASGRQGVDGYTF
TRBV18,CASSPQQGRQDQPQHF
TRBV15,CATSRVARGEQTQYF
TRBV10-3,CAISESGGSTDTQYF
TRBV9,CASSAGLMRGGGNTIYF
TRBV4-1,CASSDLAGAGAQYF
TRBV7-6,CASSLGGQGVGTGELFF
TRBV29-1,CSVVRGSSYEQYF
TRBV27,CASSTAGDPYEQYF
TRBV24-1,CATSDTKRGTDTQYF